The 19 T cell receptor beta chains listed next were all sequenced from one sample in a study of T cell repertoires in cytomegalovirus infection. MiXCR, applied by TCRdb to the reads, yields one record per CDR3 protein. Found here are approximately 70,000 distinct CDR3 sequences, 20% to 25% of them singletons; the top ten hold approximately 79%. These receptors' antigens are unknown. The sample comprised PBMCs, sequenced either directly or after in vitro stimulation (not recorded which). Receptors were obtained from a human donor in good health (CMV status not recorded). Some clones in this sample may be carry-over from other donors' samples.

The chain combines TRBV27 with TRBJ2-1, with TRBD2 matching 11 bases. The ends lost 0 bases at V and 7 bases at J; junction bases unmatched: 5. The CDR3 contains 16 residues. Germline CDR1 reads MNHEY; CDR2 reads SMNVEV (reference sequence). In nucleotides, the CDR3 is TGTGCCAGCAGTTTATCGACTAGCGGGACCCTAAATGAGCAGTTCTTC. It specifies CASSLSTSGTLNEQFF.

The chain couples TRBV2 to TRBJ2-3; the match to TRBD2 covers 7 bases. CDR1 is SNHLY, CDR2 FYNNEI, per germline. The CDR3 consists of 16 residues. The V segment lost 11 bases and the J segment 4 bases; nucleotides outside the gene matches: 18. The CDR3 DNA follows: TGTGCCTTTGCAGAGACTAGCCATGATAGTGCAGATACGCAGTATTTT. It yields the protein CAFAETSHDSADTQYF.

This clonotype was seen only a few times. The CDR3 sequence is CAISESSSGANVLTF. In DNA form, the CDR3 reads TGTGCCATCAGTGAGTCGAGTTCTGGGGCCAACGTCCTGACTTTC. The chain couples TRBV10-3 to TRBJ2-6; D is unresolved. V lost 0 bases, J lost 1 base, and 4 bases lay in between. Per the germline V gene, CDR1 is ENHRY and CDR2 is SYGVKD. The CDR3 has 15 residues.

The chain recombines TRBV12-3 or TRBV12-4 with TRBJ1-2; 7 bases fit TRBD1. J was trimmed by 2 bases and V by 7 bases; bases with no gene match: 10. The CDR3 contains 15 residues. DNA for the CDR3: TGTGCCAGCACCCTCACCTTGACAGGGAACTATGGCTACACCTTC. Encoded protein: CASTLTLTGNYGYTF.

This clonotype was recorded a few times. The chain is built from TRBV4-1 and TRBJ2-7, with D tentatively TRBD2 (8 bases). The germline V gene encodes CDR1 MGHRA and CDR2 YSYEKL. The CDR3 has 20 residues. The V end lost 4 bases, the J end lost 1 base, and 29 bases lay between the germline ends. CDR3: CASSLQGMRGREELSYEQYV. The DNA of the CDR3 is TGCGCCAGCAGCCTACAAGGGATGAGGGGGCGGGAGGAGCTATCCTACGAGCAGTACGTC.

This chain joins TRBV6-6 and TRBJ1-2; no firm D call. The germline CDR1 and CDR2 sequences are MNHNY and SVGAGI (reference sequence). V was clipped by 7 bases and J by 0 bases, with 12 bases between them. The CDR3 covers 14 residues. The CDR3 region is CASKGPAPNYGYTF. Written as DNA, the CDR3 is TGTGCCAGCAAGGGTCCGGCCCCTAACTATGGCTACACCTTC.

This clonotype was recorded at least ten times. The CDR3 bases are TGTGCCAGCAGACCCTCACAGGGCTTGAACACTGAAGCTTTCTTT. Its protein product is CASRPSQGLNTEAFF. The rearrangement joins TRBV7-2 to TRBJ1-1; the D gene is possibly TRBD1 (6 bases). Per germline, CDR1 SGHTA and CDR2 FQGNSA. Between the trimmed V and J ends, which lost 6 bases and 0 bases, there was a span of 14 bases. The CDR3 contains 15 residues.

V is TRBV20-1 and J is TRBJ2-2; D gene ambiguous. There are 13 residues in the CDR3. Looked up from germline, CDR1 is DFQATT and CDR2 is SNEGSKA (reference sequence). V was shortened by 4 bases and J by 5 bases, with 11 bases between the two germline ends. The CDR3 here is CSATVTQTGELFF. CDR3 nucleotide sequence: TGCAGTGCTACCGTGACTCAGACCGGGGAGCTGTTTTTT.

The J gene is TRBJ2-2, the V gene TRBV7-6; 11 bases are shared with TRBD2. Trimming cost V 6 bases and J 2 bases; bases outside gene matches: 2. CDR3 length equals 15 residues. Germline CDR1 and CDR2: SGHVS and FNYEAQ. CDR3 nucleotide sequence: TGTGCCAGCAGGACTAGCGGGGCCAACACCGGGGAGCTGTTTTTT. Amino acids: CASRTSGANTGELFF.

This clonotype was found a few times. The chain joins TRBV12-3 or TRBV12-4 to TRBJ1-1, with 10 bases lining up with TRBD1. There are 14 residues in the CDR3. V lost 5 bases and J lost 4; bases outside the gene matches: 4. CDR3 bases: TGTGCCAGCAGTCCGCGGACAGGGGGCACTGAAGCTTTCTTT. Amino acid sequence: CASSPRTGGTEAFF.

This clonotype was counted many times. The chain combines TRBV7-8 with TRBJ2-7, with D possibly being TRBD1 or TRBD2 (5 bases each). The V gene's germline CDR1 is SGHVS and CDR2 FQNEAQ. The CDR3 is 14 residues long. Deletions cut 4 bases from V and 6 bases from J, with 16 bases between. CDR3 amino acids: CASSSGAVSGEQYF. The CDR3 DNA is TGTGCCAGCAGCTCCGGGGCCGTATCCGGCGAGCAGTACTTC.

This clonotype was detected a few times. The chain joins TRBV2 to TRBJ2-7; possibly TRBD2 for D (6 bases). The germline V gene has CDR1 SNHLY and CDR2 FYNNEI. The CDR3 is made up of 15 amino acids. The V end lost 6 bases, the J end lost 5 bases, and 20 bases lay between the germline ends. The CDR3 loop is CASSRQLGGPDEQYV. CDR3 DNA: TGTGCCAGCAGCCGACAACTCGGAGGGCCTGACGAGCAGTACGTC.

In the case of this clonotype: This may be a read error: a much more frequent sequence differs by one nucleotide. The J gene is TRBJ1-2, the V gene TRBV27, with D possibly being TRBD1 (6 bases). Trimming shortened V by 10 bases and J by 2 bases, and 20 bases separated the two germline ends. Per germline, CDR1 MNHEY and CDR2 SMNVEV (reference sequence). The CDR3 is made up of 15 amino acids. The CDR3 nucleotides read TGTGCCAACAGCCCCTTTGGACAGCTGAACTATGGCTACACCTTC. Its protein is CANSPFGQLNYGYTF.

There are a few counts of this clonotype. The V and J genes are TRBV27 and TRBJ2-5, with 13 bases matching TRBD2. From germline, CDR1 is MNHEY and CDR2 SMNVEV (reference sequence). V was clipped by 6 bases and J by 5 bases; unmatched bases: 6. This CDR3 contains 15 residues. CDR3 DNA sequence: TGTGCCAGCAGAAGAGGGACTAGCGGGACGGAGACCCAGTACTTC. Its translation is CASRRGTSGTETQYF.

The gene calls are TRBV29-1 and TRBJ2-7; 9 nucleotides line up with TRBD1. The germline CDR1 and CDR2 sequences are SQVTM and ANQGSEA. This CDR3 is built from 14 residues. The V and J ends lost 7 bases and 2 bases, in that order; junction bases with no gene match: 9. CDR3 loop: CSAKDRGPTYEQYF. Here the CDR3 DNA reads TGCAGCGCTAAGGACAGGGGTCCCACCTACGAGCAGTACTTC.

The chain uses TRBV7-2 and TRBJ2-3, with 13 bases that match TRBD2. Germline-derived CDR1 and CDR2 are SGHTA and FQGNSA. The CDR3 is made up of 16 amino acids. Trimming removed 4 bases from V and 5 bases from J; junction bases left unmatched: 6. This CDR3 reads CASSSGLAGVIDTQYF. The CDR3 DNA reads as TGTGCCAGCAGCTCAGGACTAGCGGGAGTGATAGATACGCAGTATTTT.

The rearrangement uses TRBV10-2 and TRBJ2-7; no clear D. Trimming shortened V by 0 bases and J by 5 bases, and 14 bases separated the two germline ends. This CDR3 region has 15 residues. Per germline, CDR1 WSHSY and CDR2 SAAADI. The CDR3 sequence: CASSESVRPSHEQYF. CDR3 in DNA: TGCGCCAGCAGTGAGTCAGTTCGACCAAGCCACGAGCAGTACTTC.

The sample holds a few counts of this clonotype. The gene calls are TRBV18 and TRBJ1-3; no firm D call. V was clipped by 3 bases and J by 0 bases, with 6 bases between them. This CDR3 spans 14 amino acids. Germline CDR1 and CDR2: KGHSH and LQKENI. Here the CDR3 reads CASSPASSGNTIYF. The CDR3 nucleotides are TGTGCCAGCTCACCTGCGAGCTCTGGAAACACCATATATTTT.

DNA of the CDR3: TGTGCCTCGACCCCCAGAAGGAGTGTGGCTGAAGCTTTCTTT. Its protein is CASTPRRSVAEAFF. The chain uses TRBV10-3 and TRBJ1-1; D gene unclear. Trimming cost V 11 bases and J 6 bases, with 22 bases left between them. This CDR3 region has 14 residues. Germline assignment: CDR1 ENHRY and CDR2 SYGVKD.